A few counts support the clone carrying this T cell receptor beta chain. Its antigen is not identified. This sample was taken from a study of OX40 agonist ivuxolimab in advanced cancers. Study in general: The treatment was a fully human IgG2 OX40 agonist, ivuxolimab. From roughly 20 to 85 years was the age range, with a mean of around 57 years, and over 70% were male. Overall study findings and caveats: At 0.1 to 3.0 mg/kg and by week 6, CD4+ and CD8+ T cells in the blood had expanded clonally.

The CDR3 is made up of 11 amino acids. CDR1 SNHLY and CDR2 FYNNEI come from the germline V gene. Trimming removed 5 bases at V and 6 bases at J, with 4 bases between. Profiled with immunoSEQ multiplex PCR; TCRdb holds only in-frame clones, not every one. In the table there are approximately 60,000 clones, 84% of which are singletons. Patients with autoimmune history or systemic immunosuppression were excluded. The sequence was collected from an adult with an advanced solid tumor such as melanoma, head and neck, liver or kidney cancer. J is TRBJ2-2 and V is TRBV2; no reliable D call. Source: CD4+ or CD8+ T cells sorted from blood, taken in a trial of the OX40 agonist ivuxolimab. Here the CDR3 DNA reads TGTGCCAGCAGTCCTCCCGGGGAGCTGTTTTTT. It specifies CASSPPGELFF.